This T cell receptor (beta chain) comes out of a study of OX40 agonist ivuxolimab in advanced cancers. Study outcomes and limitations: Expanded clones belonging to CD8+ T cells outnumbered, on average, those of CD4+.

This clone came up a few times. Its target is unknown. CDR3 length: 13 amino acids. Trimming cost V 7 bases and J 2 bases, with 9 bases left between them. Germline CDR1 reads LNHDA; CDR2 reads SQIVND (reference sequence). The table came from immunoSEQ multiplex PCR; TCRdb's copy has only in-frame clones and leaves some out. Among 100,000 to 130,000 clones listed, around 93% were seen once. V gene TRBV19 combines with J gene TRBJ1-3, with TRBD1 as a possible D gene (6 bases). The material sequenced was CD4+ or CD8+ T cells sorted from blood, taken in a trial of the OX40 agonist ivuxolimab. This receptor was taken from an adult with an advanced solid tumor such as melanoma, head and neck, liver or kidney cancer. The CDR3 here is CASINRAGNTIYF. The CDR3 nucleotides read TGTGCCAGTATTAACAGGGCTGGAAACACCATATATTTT.